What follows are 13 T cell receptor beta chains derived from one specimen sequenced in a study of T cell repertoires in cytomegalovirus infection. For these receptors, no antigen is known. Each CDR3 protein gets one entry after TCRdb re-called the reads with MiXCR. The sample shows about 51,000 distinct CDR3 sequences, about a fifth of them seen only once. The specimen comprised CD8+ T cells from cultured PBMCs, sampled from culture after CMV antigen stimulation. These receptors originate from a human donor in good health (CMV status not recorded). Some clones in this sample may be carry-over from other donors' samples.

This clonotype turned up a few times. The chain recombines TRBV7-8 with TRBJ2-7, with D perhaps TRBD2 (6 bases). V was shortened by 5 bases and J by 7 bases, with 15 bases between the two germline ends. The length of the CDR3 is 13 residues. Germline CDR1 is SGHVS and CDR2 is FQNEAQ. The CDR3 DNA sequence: TGTGCCAGCAGCCCCCTTGCTAGCGAAGAGCAGTACTTC. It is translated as CASSPLASEEQYF.

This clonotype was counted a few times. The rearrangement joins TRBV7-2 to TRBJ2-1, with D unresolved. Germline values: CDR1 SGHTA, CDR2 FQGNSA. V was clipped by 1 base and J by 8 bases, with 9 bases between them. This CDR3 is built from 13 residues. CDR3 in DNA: TGTGCCAGCAGCTTAGTATCTGGCCATGAGCAGTTCTTC. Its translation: CASSLVSGHEQFF.

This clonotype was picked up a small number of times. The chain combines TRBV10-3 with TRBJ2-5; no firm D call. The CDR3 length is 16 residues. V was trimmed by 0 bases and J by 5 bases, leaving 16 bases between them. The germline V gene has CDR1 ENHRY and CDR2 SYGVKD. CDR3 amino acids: CAISESRTHDGETQYF. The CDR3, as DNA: TGTGCCATCAGTGAGTCTAGGACCCACGACGGGGAGACCCAGTACTTC.

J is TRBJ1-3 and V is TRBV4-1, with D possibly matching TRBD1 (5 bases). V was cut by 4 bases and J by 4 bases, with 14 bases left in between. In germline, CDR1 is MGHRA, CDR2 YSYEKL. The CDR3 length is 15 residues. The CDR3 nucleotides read TGCGCCAGCAGCCTTGTGCAGGGAGCCGGAAACACCATATATTTT. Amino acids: CASSLVQGAGNTIYF.

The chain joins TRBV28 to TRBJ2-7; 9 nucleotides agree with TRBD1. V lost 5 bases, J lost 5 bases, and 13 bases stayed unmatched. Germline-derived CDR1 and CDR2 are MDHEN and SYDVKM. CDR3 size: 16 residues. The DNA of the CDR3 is TGTGCCAGCAGTCCTAATTGGACAGGGGACGAGGACGAGCAGTACTTC. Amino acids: CASSPNWTGDEDEQYF.

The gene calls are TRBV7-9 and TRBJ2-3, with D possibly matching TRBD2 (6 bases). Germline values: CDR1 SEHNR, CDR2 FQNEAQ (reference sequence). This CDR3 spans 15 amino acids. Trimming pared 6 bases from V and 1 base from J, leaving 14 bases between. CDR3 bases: TGTGCCAGCAGTTCACTAGCAACGGGCACAGATACGCAGTATTTT. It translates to CASSSLATGTDTQYF.

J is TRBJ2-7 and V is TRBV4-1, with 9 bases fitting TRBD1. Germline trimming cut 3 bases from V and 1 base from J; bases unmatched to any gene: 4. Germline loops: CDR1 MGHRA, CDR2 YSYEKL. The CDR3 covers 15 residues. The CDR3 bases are TGCGCCAGCAGCCATTTGGGACAGGGTTCCTACGAGCAGTACTTC. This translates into CASSHLGQGSYEQYF.

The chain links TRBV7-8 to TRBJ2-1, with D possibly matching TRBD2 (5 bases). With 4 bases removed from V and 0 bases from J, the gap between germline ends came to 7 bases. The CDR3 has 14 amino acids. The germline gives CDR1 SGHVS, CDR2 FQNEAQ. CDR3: CASSSGYSYNEQFF. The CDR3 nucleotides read TGTGCCAGCAGCTCGGGGTACTCCTACAATGAGCAGTTCTTC.

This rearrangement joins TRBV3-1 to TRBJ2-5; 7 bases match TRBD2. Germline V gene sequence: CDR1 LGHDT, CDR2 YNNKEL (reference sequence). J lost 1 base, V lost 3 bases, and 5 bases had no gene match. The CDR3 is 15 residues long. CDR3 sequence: CASSHGRKRQETQYF. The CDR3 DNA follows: TGTGCCAGCAGCCACGGGAGGAAGCGCCAAGAGACCCAGTACTTC.

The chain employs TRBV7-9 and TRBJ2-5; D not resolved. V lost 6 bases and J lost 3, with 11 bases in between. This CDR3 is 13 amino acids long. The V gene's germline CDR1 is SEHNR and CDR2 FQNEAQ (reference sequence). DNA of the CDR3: TGTGCCAGCAGGTCGGTGGCAAAAGAGACCCAGTACTTC. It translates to CASRSVAKETQYF.

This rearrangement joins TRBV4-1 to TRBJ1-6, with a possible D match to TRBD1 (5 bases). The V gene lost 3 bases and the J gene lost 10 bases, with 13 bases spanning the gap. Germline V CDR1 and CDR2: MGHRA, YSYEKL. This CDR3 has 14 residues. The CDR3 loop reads CASSHEGWGSPLHF. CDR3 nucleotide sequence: TGCGCCAGCAGCCACGAGGGGTGGGGCTCACCCCTCCACTTT.

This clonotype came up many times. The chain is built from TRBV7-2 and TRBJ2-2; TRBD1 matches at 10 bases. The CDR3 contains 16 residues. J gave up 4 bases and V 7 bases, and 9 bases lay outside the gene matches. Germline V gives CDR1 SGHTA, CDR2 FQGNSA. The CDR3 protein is CASTRDGTGATGELFF. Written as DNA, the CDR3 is TGTGCCAGCACCAGAGACGGGACAGGGGCCACCGGGGAGCTGTTTTTT.

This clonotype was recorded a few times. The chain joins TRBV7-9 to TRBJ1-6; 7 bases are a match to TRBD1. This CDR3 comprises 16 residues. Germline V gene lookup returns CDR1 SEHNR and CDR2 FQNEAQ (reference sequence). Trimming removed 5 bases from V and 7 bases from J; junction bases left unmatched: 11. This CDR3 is CASSASPTGRNSPLHF. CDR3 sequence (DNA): TGTGCCAGCAGCGCCAGCCCGACAGGGAGGAATTCACCCCTCCACTTT.